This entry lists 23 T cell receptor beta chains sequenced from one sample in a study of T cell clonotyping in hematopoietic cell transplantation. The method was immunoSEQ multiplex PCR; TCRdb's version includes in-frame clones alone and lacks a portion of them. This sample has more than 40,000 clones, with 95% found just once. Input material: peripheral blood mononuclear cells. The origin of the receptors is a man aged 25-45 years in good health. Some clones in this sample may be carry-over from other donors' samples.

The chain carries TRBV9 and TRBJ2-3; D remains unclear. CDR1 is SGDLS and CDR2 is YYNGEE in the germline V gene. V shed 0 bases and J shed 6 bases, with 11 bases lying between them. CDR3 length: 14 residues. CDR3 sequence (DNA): TGTGCCAGCAGCGTAGCAATGGGTTCCGATACGCAGTATTTT. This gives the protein CASSVAMGSDTQYF.

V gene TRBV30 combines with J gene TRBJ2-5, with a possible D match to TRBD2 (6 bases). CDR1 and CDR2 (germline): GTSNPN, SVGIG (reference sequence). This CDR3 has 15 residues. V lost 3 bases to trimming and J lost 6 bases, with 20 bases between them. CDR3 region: CAWRELWRGGQTQYF. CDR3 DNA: TGTGCCTGGAGAGAGTTGTGGCGGGGTGGACAGACCCAGTACTTC. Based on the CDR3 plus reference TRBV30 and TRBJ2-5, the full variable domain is SQTIHQWPATLVQPVGSPLSLECTVEGTSNPNLYWYRQAAGRGLQLLFYSVGIGQISSEVPQNLSASRPQDRQFILSSKKLLLSDSGFYLCAWRELWRGGQTQYFGPGTRLLVL.

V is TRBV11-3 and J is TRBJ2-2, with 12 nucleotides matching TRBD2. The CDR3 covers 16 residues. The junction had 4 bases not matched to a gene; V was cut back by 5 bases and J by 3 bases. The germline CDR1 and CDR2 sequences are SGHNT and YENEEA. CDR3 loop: CASSPTSGRHTGELFF. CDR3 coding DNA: TGTGCCAGCAGCCCGACTAGCGGGAGACACACCGGGGAGCTGTTTTTT.

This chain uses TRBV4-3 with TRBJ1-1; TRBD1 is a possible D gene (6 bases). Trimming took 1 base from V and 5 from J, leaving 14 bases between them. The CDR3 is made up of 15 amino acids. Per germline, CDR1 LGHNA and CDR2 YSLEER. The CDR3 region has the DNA TGCGCCAGCAGCCAAGGCACAACAGGGAGGACTGAAGCTTTCTTT. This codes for CASSQGTTGRTEAFF.

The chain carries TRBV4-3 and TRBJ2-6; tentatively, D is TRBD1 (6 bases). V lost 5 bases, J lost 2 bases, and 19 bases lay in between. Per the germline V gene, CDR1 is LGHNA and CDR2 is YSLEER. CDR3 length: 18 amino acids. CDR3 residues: CASSARQQGPTGANVLTF. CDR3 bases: TGCGCCAGCAGCGCACGCCAACAGGGACCCACTGGGGCCAACGTCCTGACTTTC.

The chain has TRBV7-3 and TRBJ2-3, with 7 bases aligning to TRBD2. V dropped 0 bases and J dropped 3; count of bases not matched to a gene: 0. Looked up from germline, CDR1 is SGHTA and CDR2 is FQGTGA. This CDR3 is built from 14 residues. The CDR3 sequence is CASSLTGGTDTQYF. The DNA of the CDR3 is TGTGCCAGCAGCTTAACCGGGGGGACAGATACGCAGTATTTT.

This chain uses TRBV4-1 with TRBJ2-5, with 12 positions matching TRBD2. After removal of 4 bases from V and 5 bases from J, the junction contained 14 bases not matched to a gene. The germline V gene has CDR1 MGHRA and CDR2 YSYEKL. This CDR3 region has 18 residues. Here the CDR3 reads CASSPEGLAGGKTETQYF. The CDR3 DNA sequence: TGCGCCAGCAGCCCCGAAGGGCTAGCGGGGGGGAAAACTGAGACCCAGTACTTC.

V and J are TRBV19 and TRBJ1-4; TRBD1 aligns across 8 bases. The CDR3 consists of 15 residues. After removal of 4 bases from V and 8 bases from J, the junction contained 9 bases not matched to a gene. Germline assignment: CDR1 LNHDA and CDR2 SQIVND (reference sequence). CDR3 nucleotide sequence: TGTGCCAGTAGTACGGACAGGGCATCGGGCGAAAAACTGTTTTTT. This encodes CASSTDRASGEKLFF.

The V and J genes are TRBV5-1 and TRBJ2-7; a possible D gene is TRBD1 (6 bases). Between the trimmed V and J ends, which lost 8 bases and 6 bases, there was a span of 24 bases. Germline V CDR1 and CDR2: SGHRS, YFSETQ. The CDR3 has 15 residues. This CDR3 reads CASQPPGHLRGEQYF. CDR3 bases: TGCGCCAGTCAACCACCGGGTCATCTCAGGGGCGAGCAGTACTTC.

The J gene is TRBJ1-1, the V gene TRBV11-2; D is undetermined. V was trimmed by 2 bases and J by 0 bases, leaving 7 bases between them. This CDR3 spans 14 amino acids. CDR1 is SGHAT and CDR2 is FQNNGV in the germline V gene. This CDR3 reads CASSLSLMNTEAFF. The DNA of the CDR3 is TGTGCCAGCAGCTTATCGCTTATGAACACTGAAGCTTTCTTT.

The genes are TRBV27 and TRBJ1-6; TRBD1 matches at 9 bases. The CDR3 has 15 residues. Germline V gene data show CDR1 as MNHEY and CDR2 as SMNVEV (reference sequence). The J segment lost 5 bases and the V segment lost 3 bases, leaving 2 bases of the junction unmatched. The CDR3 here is CASSFWDRDNSPLHF. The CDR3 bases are TGTGCCAGCAGTTTCTGGGACAGGGATAATTCACCCCTCCACTTT.

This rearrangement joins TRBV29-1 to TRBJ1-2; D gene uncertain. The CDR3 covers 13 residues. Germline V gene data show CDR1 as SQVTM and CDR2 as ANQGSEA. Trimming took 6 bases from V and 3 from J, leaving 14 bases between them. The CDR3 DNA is TGCAGCGTCGCAAAGAAGAATGACTATGGCTACACCTTC. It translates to CSVAKKNDYGYTF.

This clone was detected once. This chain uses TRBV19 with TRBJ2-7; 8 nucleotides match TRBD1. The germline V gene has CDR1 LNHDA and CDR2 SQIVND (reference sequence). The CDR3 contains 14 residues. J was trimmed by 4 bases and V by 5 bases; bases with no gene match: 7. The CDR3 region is CASSPQGGSYEQYF. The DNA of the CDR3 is TGTGCCAGTAGTCCACAGGGGGGTTCGTACGAGCAGTACTTC. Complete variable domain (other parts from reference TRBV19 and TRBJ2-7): DGGITQSPKYLFRKEGQNVTLSCEQNLNHDAMYWYRQDPGQGLRLIYYSQIVNDFQKGDIAEGYSVSREKKESFPLTVTSAQKNPTAFYLCASSPQGGSYEQYFGPGTRLTVT.

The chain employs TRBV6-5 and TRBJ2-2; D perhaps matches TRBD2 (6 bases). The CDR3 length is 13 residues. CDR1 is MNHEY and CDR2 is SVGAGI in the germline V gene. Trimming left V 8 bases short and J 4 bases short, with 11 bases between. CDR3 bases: TGTGCCAGCCTAGCGCCTGGCACCGGGGAGCTGTTTTTT. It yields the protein CASLAPGTGELFF.

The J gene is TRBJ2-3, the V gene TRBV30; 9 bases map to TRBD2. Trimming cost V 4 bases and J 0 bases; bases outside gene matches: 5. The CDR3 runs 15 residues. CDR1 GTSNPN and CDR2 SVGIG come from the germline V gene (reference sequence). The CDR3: CAWTLTSGSTDTQYF. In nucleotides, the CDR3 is TGTGCCTGGACCCTGACTAGCGGTAGCACAGATACGCAGTATTTT.

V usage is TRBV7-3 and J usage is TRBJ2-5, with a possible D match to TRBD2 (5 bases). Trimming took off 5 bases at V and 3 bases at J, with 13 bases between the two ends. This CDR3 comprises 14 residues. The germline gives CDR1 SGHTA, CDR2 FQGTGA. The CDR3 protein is CASSPGGQEETQYF. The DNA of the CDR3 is TGTGCCAGCAGCCCCGGCGGGCAGGAAGAGACCCAGTACTTC.

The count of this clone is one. The CDR3 region has the DNA TGTGCCAGCAGCTCGTCCGCGCTCGCTTCTTTCGAGCAGTACTTC. Translating gives CASSSSALASFEQYF. The chain has TRBV11-3 and TRBJ2-7, with D unclear. Trimming removed 4 bases at V and 6 bases at J, with 19 bases between. Germline V CDR1 and CDR2: SGHNT, YENEEA. The CDR3 is 15 amino acids.

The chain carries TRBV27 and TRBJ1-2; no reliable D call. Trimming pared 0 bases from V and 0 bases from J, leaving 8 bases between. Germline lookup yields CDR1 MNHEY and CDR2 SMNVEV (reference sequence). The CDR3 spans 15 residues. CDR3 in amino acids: CASSLSIGANYGYTF. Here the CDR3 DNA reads TGTGCCAGCAGTTTATCGATCGGAGCTAACTATGGCTACACCTTC.

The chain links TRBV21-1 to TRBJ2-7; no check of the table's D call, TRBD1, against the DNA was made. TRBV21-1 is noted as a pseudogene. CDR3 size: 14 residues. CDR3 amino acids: CASNTPTGYYEQYF. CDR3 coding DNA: TGTGCCAGCAACACACCGACAGGCTACTACGAGCAGTACTTC.

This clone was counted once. The DNA of the CDR3 is TGCGCCAGCAGCTTCCGGACAGGGCAAGGGAGTGGTGAAAAACTGTTTTTT. Amino acid sequence: CASSFRTGQGSGEKLFF. The V and J genes are TRBV5-1 and TRBJ1-4; TRBD1 aligns across 8 bases. There are 17 residues in the CDR3. The junction had 13 bases not matched to a gene; V was cut back by 2 bases and J by 7 bases. In germline, CDR1 is SGHRS, CDR2 YFSETQ.

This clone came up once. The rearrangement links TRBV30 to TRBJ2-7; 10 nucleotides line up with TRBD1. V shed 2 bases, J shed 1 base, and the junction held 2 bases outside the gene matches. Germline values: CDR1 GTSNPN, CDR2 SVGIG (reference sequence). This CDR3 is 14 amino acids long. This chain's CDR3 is CAWSTGQGSYEQYF. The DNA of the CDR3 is TGTGCCTGGAGTACGGGACAGGGGTCCTACGAGCAGTACTTC.

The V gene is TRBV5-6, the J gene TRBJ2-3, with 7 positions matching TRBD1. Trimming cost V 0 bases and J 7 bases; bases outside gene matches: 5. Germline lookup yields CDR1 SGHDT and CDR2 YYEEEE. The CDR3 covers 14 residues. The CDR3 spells CASSLAQGLHTQYF. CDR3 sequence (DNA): TGTGCCAGCAGCTTGGCACAGGGGTTGCATACGCAGTATTTT.

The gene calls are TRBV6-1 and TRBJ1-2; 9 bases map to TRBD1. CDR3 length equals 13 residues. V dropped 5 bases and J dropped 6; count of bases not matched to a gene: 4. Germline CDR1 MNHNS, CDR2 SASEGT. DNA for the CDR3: TGTGCCAGCAGTTTACAGGGGGCCGATGGCTACACCTTC. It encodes CASSLQGADGYTF.